Following are 16 T cell receptor beta chains from one sample sequenced in a study of blood T cell repertoires in COVID-19. The protocol was immunoSEQ multiplex PCR, while the TCRdb copy is restricted to in-frame clones and leaves out a portion. The sample contains 400,000 to 550,000 clones, around 89% of which appear only once. Sequencing was carried out using peripheral blood. Every receptor here comes from a woman in her twenties or thirties with acute or convalescent COVID-19.

The V call is TRBV28, the J call TRBJ1-4, with 9 bases identical to TRBD1. V shed 8 bases and J 2 bases; nucleotides not matched to a gene: 6. This CDR3 comprises 15 residues. The germline V gene encodes CDR1 MDHEN and CDR2 SYDVKM. Here the CDR3 reads CASSRTGATNEKLFF. The CDR3 DNA reads TGTGCCAGCTCCAGGACAGGGGCGACTAATGAAAAACTGTTTTTT.

The V call is TRBV19, the J call TRBJ2-2, with TRBD2 matching 8 bases. V trimming: 1 base; J trimming: 6 bases; junction bases outside the gene matches: 4. In germline, CDR1 is LNHDA, CDR2 SQIVND (reference sequence). The CDR3 runs 15 residues. The DNA for the CDR3 is TGTGCCAGTAGTATAGCGGGGGGGCCGGCCGGGGAGCTGTTTTTT. Protein: CASSIAGGPAGELFF.

This chain connects TRBV7-9 to TRBJ2-5; 7 positions agree with TRBD2. Germline V gene data show CDR1 as SEHNR and CDR2 as FQNEAQ (reference sequence). This CDR3 has 14 amino acids. Trimming cost V 5 bases and J 5 bases; bases outside gene matches: 8. The CDR3 here is CASSPDTGRETQYF. The CDR3 nucleotides read TGTGCCAGCAGCCCCGATACCGGGAGGGAGACCCAGTACTTC.

The rearrangement uses TRBV30 and TRBJ1-1, with D uncertain. Germline CDR1 reads GTSNPN; CDR2 reads SVGIG (reference sequence). The CDR3 spans 14 residues. V dropped 5 bases and J dropped 2 bases, with 15 bases sitting between them. CDR3 region: CAWYTSRGNTEAFF. CDR3 nucleotide sequence: TGTGCCTGGTACACCTCCCGGGGAAACACTGAAGCTTTCTTT.

The genes are TRBV19 and TRBJ1-6; D unclear. Trimming shortened V by 3 bases and J by 0 bases, and 9 bases separated the two germline ends. This CDR3 region has 16 residues. Germline assignment: CDR1 LNHDA and CDR2 SQIVND (reference sequence). The CDR3 sequence is CASSIGDLSYNSPLHF. CDR3 DNA: TGTGCCAGTAGTATCGGGGATCTCTCCTATAATTCACCCCTCCACTTT.

The genes are TRBV20-1 and TRBJ1-2; D is possibly TRBD1 (6 bases). Trimming took off 3 bases at V and 8 bases at J, with 10 bases between the two ends. Germline loops: CDR1 DFQATT, CDR2 SNEGSKA (reference sequence). This CDR3 spans 11 amino acids. CDR3 sequence (DNA): TGCAGTGCTAGTGCAGGGGTGGGCTACACCTTC. Protein product: CSASAGVGYTF.

This clone was seen a handful of times. The rearrangement links TRBV19 to TRBJ2-7; D is perhaps TRBD2 (7 bases). The germline V gene has CDR1 LNHDA and CDR2 SQIVND (reference sequence). V lost 4 bases and J lost 4, with 11 bases in between. This CDR3 is built from 13 residues. CDR3 sequence (DNA): TGTGCCAGTAGTAACCGGGGGGCTTACGAGCAGTACTTC. Its protein is CASSNRGAYEQYF.

The chain joins TRBV5-1 to TRBJ1-2; TRBD1 matches 7 bases. The CDR3 sequence is 14 residues long. V dropped 1 base and J dropped 2; count of bases not matched to a gene: 2. Per the germline V gene, CDR1 is SGHRS and CDR2 is YFSETQ. DNA of the CDR3: TGCGCCAGCAGCTTGATGGGACAGAACTATGGCTACACCTTC. This encodes CASSLMGQNYGYTF.

This chain uses TRBV30 with TRBJ1-5, with no clear D. V lost 2 bases and J lost 1, with 6 bases in between. The germline gives CDR1 GTSNPN, CDR2 SVGIG (reference sequence). CDR3 length: 13 amino acids. For the CDR3, the DNA is TGTGCCTGGAGTTTGCGGAGCAATCAGCCCCAGCATTTT. Its translation: CAWSLRSNQPQHF.

The rearrangement joins TRBV24-1 to TRBJ1-2; D is uncertain. Germline lookup yields CDR1 KGHDR and CDR2 SFDVKD. V dropped 1 base and J dropped 7 bases, with 24 bases sitting between them. The CDR3 is 18 amino acids. Here the CDR3 DNA reads TGTGCCACCAGTGATTTCTTTCCACTCAATTCAAGCCGTTGTGGCTACACCTTC. Amino acid sequence: CATSDFFPLNSSRCGYTF.

Notes on this clone: Relative to the germline gene, one junction end is altered; a read error may explain this. The V call is TRBV19, the J call TRBJ1-5; D unclear. The CDR3 is 12 residues long. Per the germline V gene, CDR1 is LNHDA and CDR2 is SQIVND (reference sequence). CDR3 protein: CASSLDGQPQHF. As DNA, the CDR3 is TGTGCCAGTAGTCTAGACGGTCAGCCCCAGCATTTT. The variable domain in full, with the rest retrieved from reference TRBV19 and TRBJ1-5, is DGGITQSPKYLFRKEGQNVTLSCEQNLNHDAMYWYRQDPGQGLRLIYYSQIVNDFQKGDIAEGYSVSREKKESFPLTVTSAQKNPTAFYLCASSLDGQPQHFGDGTRLSIL.

For this clone: A read error may account for a junction end that differs from germline. The sample contains more than one DNA sequence encoding this CDR3. This chain links TRBV3-1 (or the pseudogene TRBV3-2) with TRBJ2-2; no definite D call. The germline V gene encodes CDR1 LGHDT and CDR2 YNNKEL (reference sequence). The CDR3 is 14 amino acids. The DNA of the CDR3 is TGCGCCAGCAGCCAAGAACAAGCGACCGGGGAGCTGTTTTTT. It yields the protein CASSQEQATGELFF.

This sequence joins TRBV30 and TRBJ1-3; possibly TRBD1 for D (5 bases). Germline assignment: CDR1 GTSNPN and CDR2 SVGIG (reference sequence). V dropped 1 base and J dropped 3 bases, with 10 bases sitting between them. The CDR3 length is 14 residues. The CDR3 DNA sequence: TGTGCCTGGAGTGAAGGGGTGTATGGAAACACCATATATTTT. Residues: CAWSEGVYGNTIYF.

The V and J genes are TRBV24-1 and TRBJ2-5; 7 nucleotides align to TRBD1. Germline V lookup: CDR1 KGHDR, CDR2 SFDVKD. V was clipped by 4 bases and J by 5 bases; unmatched bases: 3. The CDR3 is 13 amino acids. The CDR3 DNA is TGTGCCACCAGTGACGTCAGGGGGGAGACCCAGTACTTC. The encoded protein is CATSDVRGETQYF.

The rearrangement joins TRBV7-8 to TRBJ2-5, with 8 bases lining up with TRBD2. Germline lookup yields CDR1 SGHVS and CDR2 FQNEAQ. The V and J ends lost 4 bases and 5 bases, in that order; junction bases with no gene match: 9. The CDR3 runs to 15 residues. Written as DNA, the CDR3 is TGTGCCAGCAGCTCGAAGCGGGGGTTGGTGGAGACCCAGTACTTC. It specifies CASSSKRGLVETQYF.

The rearrangement links TRBV6-5 to TRBJ1-4; D gene unclear. The CDR3 spans 12 residues. The V gene lost 6 bases and the J gene lost 8 bases, with 10 bases spanning the gap. Per germline, CDR1 MNHEY and CDR2 SVGAGI. DNA for the CDR3: TGTGCCAGCAGGGCAGCCGGGGAAAAACTGTTTTTT. It specifies CASRAAGEKLFF.